This TCR beta chain came from a study of blood T cells in healthy people across ages. CDR1 and CDR2 from the germline V gene are SEHNR and FQNEAQ (reference sequence). With 4 bases clipped from V and 9 bases from J, the junction kept 9 bases outside the gene matches. CDR3 size: 14 residues. Worth noting for this clonotype: The antigen is not known.

Findings and limits, study-wide: Unknown donor CMV status possibly confounded expanded clonotype changes.

PCR was performed a second time for 7 to 11 cycles using a sample-barcoded 5' primer and a J-beta primer mix. Every cDNA molecule carried a tag from a template-switch adaptor bearing 12 random nucleotides. TCRdb analysed the 5' RACE reads with MiXCR anew, one entry per CDR3 protein. The sample has approximately 900,000 distinct CDR3 sequences; roughly 43% are singletons. The receptor was isolated from a young man in good health. The sample taken for sequencing was blood. J is TRBJ2-7 and V is TRBV7-9; 10 bases agree with TRBD2. The DNA for the CDR3 is TGTGCCAGCAGCTCAACTAGCGGGAAAAGCCTGCAGTACTTC. Translated, it gives CASSSTSGKSLQYF.